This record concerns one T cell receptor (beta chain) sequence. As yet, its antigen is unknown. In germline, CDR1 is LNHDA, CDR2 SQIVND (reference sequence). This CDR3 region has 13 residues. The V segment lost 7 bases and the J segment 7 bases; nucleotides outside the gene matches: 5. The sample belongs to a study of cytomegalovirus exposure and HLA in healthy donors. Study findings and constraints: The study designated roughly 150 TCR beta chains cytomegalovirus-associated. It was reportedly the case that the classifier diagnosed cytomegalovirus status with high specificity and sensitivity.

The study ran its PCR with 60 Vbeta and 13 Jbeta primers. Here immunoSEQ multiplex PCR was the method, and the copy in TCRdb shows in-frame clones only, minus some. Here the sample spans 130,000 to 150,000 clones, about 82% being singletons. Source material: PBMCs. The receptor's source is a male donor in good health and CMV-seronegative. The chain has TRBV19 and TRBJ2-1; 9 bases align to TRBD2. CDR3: CASTGLAGNEQFF. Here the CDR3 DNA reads TGTGCCAGTACTGGTCTAGCGGGAAATGAGCAGTTCTTC.